Shown below are 29 T cell receptor beta chains from a single sample sequenced in a study of T cell responses to AZD1222 COVID-19 vaccine. The method was immunoSEQ multiplex PCR; TCRdb's version includes in-frame clones alone and lacks a portion of them. Altogether fewer than 120,000 clones are present, around 92% being singletons, with the ten largest covering about 8.3%. The source material was peripheral blood, sampled on day 0 of AZD1222 vaccination. These receptors came from an adult in good health.

The chain has TRBV7-8 and TRBJ1-5; 7 bases fit TRBD1. V shed 0 bases and J 7 bases; nucleotides not matched to a gene: 6. This CDR3 comprises 15 residues. Germline V gene data show CDR1 as SGHVS and CDR2 as FQNEAQ. The CDR3 spells CASSLAQGEGQPQHF. CDR3 in DNA: TGTGCCAGCAGCTTAGCGCAGGGGGAAGGCCAGCCCCAGCATTTT.

The CDR3 nucleotides are TGTGCCAGTACGCAAGGCAATCAGCCCCAGCATTTT. Translation gives CASTQGNQPQHF. This chain joins TRBV19 and TRBJ1-5, with no clear D. The CDR3 is made up of 12 amino acids. Germline lookup yields CDR1 LNHDA and CDR2 SQIVND (reference sequence). V was cut by 7 bases and J by 2 bases, with 6 bases left in between.

V and J are TRBV7-9 and TRBJ2-7; D perhaps matches TRBD2 (6 bases). The length of the CDR3 is 15 residues. V was cut by 3 bases and J by 3 bases, with 15 bases left in between. Germline CDR1 SEHNR, CDR2 FQNEAQ (reference sequence). DNA of the CDR3: TGTGCCAGCAGCTTGCCGGGACTCACGCTCTACGAGCAGTACTTC. It codes for CASSLPGLTLYEQYF.

The chain uses TRBV7-9 and TRBJ1-6; 7 bases line up with TRBD1. The V and J ends lost 1 base and 7 bases, in that order; junction bases with no gene match: 10. Germline lookup yields CDR1 SEHNR and CDR2 FQNEAQ (reference sequence). This CDR3 region has 17 residues. The CDR3 region has the DNA TGTGCCAGCAGCTTAGAAAGGGGGCGCGGATCAAATTCACCCCTCCACTTT. The encoded protein is CASSLERGRGSNSPLHF.

The CDR3, as DNA: TGTGCCAGCTCAGCCTTAGACTCCGGGGACAGAGCTTTTGACTATGGCTACACCTTC. Translation: CASSALDSGDRAFDYGYTF. This sequence joins TRBV18 and TRBJ1-2; 7 bases map to TRBD1. The CDR3 has 19 residues. Germline V gene lookup returns CDR1 KGHSH and CDR2 LQKENI. V lost 5 bases, J lost 3 bases, and 21 bases stayed unmatched.

The chain is built from TRBV5-1 and TRBJ2-1; D is unclear. Germline assignment: CDR1 SGHRS and CDR2 YFSETQ. V was cut by 3 bases and J by 8 bases, with 6 bases left in between. The CDR3 consists of 11 residues. This CDR3 is CASSYDDEQFF. The CDR3 DNA sequence: TGCGCCAGCAGCTATGACGATGAGCAGTTCTTC.

The chain joins TRBV3-1 (or the pseudogene TRBV3-2) to TRBJ1-1; D remains unclear. The germline gives CDR1 LGHDT, CDR2 YNNKEL (reference sequence). The CDR3 sequence is 13 residues long. Between the trimmed V and J ends, which lost 2 bases and 3 bases, there was a span of 7 bases. CDR3 bases: TGTGCCAGCAGCCAATCTGCGTACACTGAAGCTTTCTTT. Translating it yields CASSQSAYTEAFF.

This clone was counted once. V and J are TRBV20-1 and TRBJ2-7; D unclear. The germline V gene encodes CDR1 DFQATT and CDR2 SNEGSKA (reference sequence). This CDR3 comprises 11 residues. Trimming left V 0 bases short and J 4 bases short, with 4 bases between. The CDR3, as DNA: TGCAGTGCTAGAGATCCGTACGAGCAGTACTTC. Protein sequence: CSARDPYEQYF.

The chain has TRBV2 and TRBJ1-1; 8 bases are a match to TRBD1. V gave up 4 bases and J gave up 1 base; unmatched junction bases: 2. CDR3 size: 14 residues. Germline assignment: CDR1 SNHLY and CDR2 FYNNEI. CDR3 DNA: TGTGCCAGCAGTGGGACAGGGAGGAACACTGAAGCTTTCTTT. The encoded protein is CASSGTGRNTEAFF.

The chain couples TRBV28 to TRBJ1-1, with 9 positions matching TRBD1. Per germline, CDR1 MDHEN and CDR2 SYDVKM. V lost 6 bases, J lost 6 bases, and 8 bases stayed unmatched. The CDR3 consists of 14 residues. CDR3 sequence: CASSWQQGAAEAFF. The CDR3, as DNA: TGTGCCAGCAGCTGGCAACAGGGGGCTGCTGAAGCTTTCTTT. The whole variable domain, filled in from reference TRBV28 and TRBJ1-1, reads DVKVTQSSRYLVKRTGEKVFLECVQDMDHENMFWYRQDPGLGLRLIYFSYDVKMKEKGDIPEGYSVSREKKERFSLILESASTNQTSMYLCASSWQQGAAEAFFGQGTRLTVV.

The gene calls are TRBV7-6 and TRBJ1-4; D gene uncertain. With 10 bases removed from V and 0 bases from J, the gap between germline ends came to 9 bases. In germline, CDR1 is SGHVS, CDR2 FNYEAQ. This CDR3 has 13 residues. The CDR3 sequence is CATHGATNEKLFF. CDR3 nucleotides: TGTGCCACTCACGGGGCAACTAATGAAAAACTGTTTTTT.

The CDR3 reads CATSRRGPQGDETQYF. Here the CDR3 DNA reads TGTGCCACCAGCAGAAGGGGCCCGCAGGGAGATGAGACCCAGTACTTC. The gene calls are TRBV15 and TRBJ2-5; D possibly uses TRBD1 or TRBD2 (5 bases each). Germline V gives CDR1 LNHNV, CDR2 YYDKDF (reference sequence). The CDR3 has 16 amino acids. Trimming stripped 2 bases from V and 5 bases from J, with 18 bases between. Supplemented by reference TRBV15 and TRBJ2-5, the full variable domain reads DAMVIQNPRYQVTQFGKPVTLSCSQTLNHNVMYWYQQKSSQAPKLLFHYYDKDFNNEADTPDNFQSRRPNTSFCFLDIRSPGLGDTAMYLCATSRRGPQGDETQYFGPGTRLLVL.

This sequence joins TRBV27 and TRBJ1-1; D may be TRBD1 (6 bases). Trimming removed 6 bases at V and 0 bases at J, with 14 bases between. The CDR3 is 15 residues long. The germline gives CDR1 MNHEY, CDR2 SMNVEV (reference sequence). In DNA, the CDR3 is TGTGCCAGCAGGAGAACAGGGAGGATGAACACTGAAGCTTTCTTT. Translated, it gives CASRRTGRMNTEAFF.

This chain joins TRBV12-5 and TRBJ2-7; perhaps TRBD2 as D (6 bases). The CDR3 extends over 14 amino acids. The V end was cut by 6 bases, the J end by 5 bases, with 17 bases between. The germline V gene has CDR1 LGHNT and CDR2 FRNRAP. In DNA, the CDR3 is TGTGCTAGTGGGAGGGACTCTACTTTAGACGAGCAGTACTTC. This translates into CASGRDSTLDEQYF. Supplemented by reference TRBV12-5 and TRBJ2-7, the full variable domain reads DARVTQTPRHKVTEMGQEVTMRCQPILGHNTVFWYRQTMMQGLELLAYFRNRAPLDDSGMPKDRFSAEMPDATLATLKIQPSEPRDSAVYFCASGRDSTLDEQYFGPGTRLTVT.

This chain connects TRBV27 to TRBJ1-3; D gene unclear. The CDR3 consists of 14 residues. V was cut by 6 bases and J by 9 bases, with 18 bases left in between. Germline V gene sequence: CDR1 MNHEY, CDR2 SMNVEV (reference sequence). CDR3 nucleotide sequence: TGTGCCAGCAGCCTGACATGGGGTGGTGGCACCATATATTTT. This translates into CASSLTWGGGTIYF.

This clone was recorded once. The chain uses TRBV28 and TRBJ2-3; TRBD1 matches 9 bases. Germline V lookup: CDR1 MDHEN, CDR2 SYDVKM. J lost 4 bases, V lost 2 bases, and 7 bases had no gene match. The CDR3 runs 16 residues. The CDR3 region has the DNA TGTGCCAGCAGTTTAGTCGGGACAGGGTGGGCAGATACGCAGTATTTT. Translated, it gives CASSLVGTGWADTQYF.

This chain links TRBV27 with TRBJ2-3; 8 bases map to TRBD2. V lost 3 bases and J lost 1; bases outside the gene matches: 3. This CDR3 has 15 residues. Germline CDR1 reads MNHEY; CDR2 reads SMNVEV (reference sequence). The DNA of the CDR3 is TGTGCCAGCAGTTTCCAGCGGGAGCGCACAGATACGCAGTATTTT. This sequence encodes CASSFQRERTDTQYF.

This rearrangement joins TRBV3-1 (or the pseudogene TRBV3-2) to TRBJ1-2, with D tentatively TRBD1 (6 bases). Trimming stripped 3 bases from V and 2 bases from J, with 13 bases between. CDR3 length: 15 amino acids. Germline CDR1 and CDR2: LGHDT and YNNKEL (reference sequence). The CDR3 protein is CASSQPSGVNYGYTF. DNA of the CDR3: TGTGCCAGCAGCCAGCCATCAGGGGTAAACTATGGCTACACCTTC.

The CDR3 nucleotides read TGTGCCAGCAGGGTGGGACAGGGGGCTAACACTGAAGCTTTCTTT. Encoded protein: CASRVGQGANTEAFF. V usage is TRBV2 and J usage is TRBJ1-1, with 12 bases that match TRBD1. The CDR3 sequence is 15 residues long. Looked up from germline, CDR1 is SNHLY and CDR2 is FYNNEI. V was clipped by 6 bases and J by 2 bases; unmatched bases: 4.

This chain links TRBV28 with TRBJ1-2, with D possibly being TRBD1 (5 bases). CDR1 and CDR2 from the germline V gene are MDHEN and SYDVKM. The CDR3 spans 15 residues. V gave up 6 bases and J gave up 6 bases, with 20 bases separating them. CDR3 in amino acids: CASSTPGRRANGYTF. In DNA form, the CDR3 reads TGTGCCAGCAGCACCCCGGGACGGAGGGCAAATGGCTACACCTTC.

The chain joins TRBV2 to TRBJ1-4, with TRBD1 identical over 8 bases. Germline V lookup: CDR1 SNHLY, CDR2 FYNNEI. The CDR3 spans 14 residues. Germline trimming cut 5 bases from V and 4 bases from J; bases unmatched to any gene: 3. CDR3 loop: CASSKDRGNEKLFF. DNA for the CDR3: TGTGCCAGCAGTAAAGACAGGGGTAATGAAAAACTGTTTTTT.

The V and J genes are TRBV27 and TRBJ1-2; D is unresolved. The ends were cut back, 0 bases at V and 2 bases at J, with 4 bases in the middle. Germline V gene data show CDR1 as MNHEY and CDR2 as SMNVEV (reference sequence). The CDR3 consists of 13 residues. The CDR3 DNA is TGTGCCAGCAGTTTATCAGCGAACTATGGCTACACCTTC. This sequence encodes CASSLSANYGYTF.

The chain couples TRBV19 to TRBJ2-2, with 11 bases fitting TRBD1. The CDR3 totals 16 residues. The V gene end was trimmed by 6 bases and the J gene end by 7 bases; junction bases not matched to a gene: 10. Germline values: CDR1 LNHDA, CDR2 SQIVND (reference sequence). The CDR3 DNA sequence: TGTGCCAGTAGCAACCGGGACAGGGGGTACGGCGGGGAGCTGTTTTTT. It encodes CASSNRDRGYGGELFF.

The gene calls are TRBV6-2 or TRBV6-3 and TRBJ1-5, with D possibly matching TRBD1 (5 bases). Germline CDR1 is MNHEY and CDR2 is SVGEGT. Trimming pared 0 bases from V and 4 bases from J, leaving 13 bases between. The CDR3 contains 16 residues. The CDR3 protein is CASSYSSGRQNQPQHF. In DNA form, the CDR3 reads TGTGCCAGCAGTTACTCGTCGGGACGGCAGAATCAGCCCCAGCATTTT.

The chain couples TRBV5-1 to TRBJ2-2; D remains unclear. The CDR3 runs to 14 residues. CDR1 and CDR2 (germline): SGHRS, YFSETQ. Trimming took off 0 bases at V and 7 bases at J, with 10 bases between the two ends. This CDR3 is CASSLGWEGGELFF. CDR3 nucleotide sequence: TGCGCCAGCAGCTTGGGATGGGAAGGCGGGGAGCTGTTTTTT.

The gene calls are TRBV28 and TRBJ2-4, with 7 bases lining up with TRBD1. CDR1 is MDHEN, CDR2 SYDVKM, per germline. J gave up 4 bases and V 10 bases, and 4 bases lay outside the gene matches. This CDR3 has 12 amino acids. CDR3 DNA sequence: TGTGCCACCGTGGGACAGAAAAACATTCAGTACTTC. Protein sequence: CATVGQKNIQYF.

The chain links TRBV19 to TRBJ1-1; 9 bases fit TRBD1. V was clipped by 4 bases and J by 1 base; unmatched bases: 1. The germline V gene encodes CDR1 LNHDA and CDR2 SQIVND (reference sequence). This CDR3 is built from 14 residues. The chain's CDR3 is CASSRGQGNTEAFF. Here the CDR3 DNA reads TGTGCCAGTAGTAGGGGACAGGGGAACACTGAAGCTTTCTTT. The full variable domain, with the rest looked up from reference TRBV19 and TRBJ1-1, is DGGITQSPKYLFRKEGQNVTLSCEQNLNHDAMYWYRQDPGQGLRLIYYSQIVNDFQKGDIAEGYSVSREKKESFPLTVTSAQKNPTAFYLCASSRGQGNTEAFFGQGTRLTVV.

This chain joins TRBV5-6 and TRBJ1-2; TRBD1 might be the D (5 bases). CDR3 length: 14 amino acids. Germline CDR1 and CDR2: SGHDT and YYEEEE. V was clipped by 4 bases and J by 2 bases, with 12 bases between them. This CDR3 reads CASSIPGRNYGYTF. CDR3 coding DNA: TGTGCCAGCAGCATACCGGGACGGAACTATGGCTACACCTTC.

The gene calls are TRBV11-3 and TRBJ1-1; no clear D gene. The germline V and J ends were trimmed by 1 base and 1 base, with 10 bases remaining between them. The length of the CDR3 is 15 residues. Germline CDR1 reads SGHNT; CDR2 reads YENEEA. In nucleotides, the CDR3 is TGTGCCAGCAGCTTAGGTGTGGGAGCGAACACTGAAGCTTTCTTT. As protein: CASSLGVGANTEAFF.